Shown below are 21 T cell receptor beta chains from a single sample sequenced in a study of T cell repertoires in cytomegalovirus infection. No antigens are known for them. TCRdb re-called the reads through MiXCR, storing one row per CDR3 protein. This table has tens of thousands of distinct CDR3 sequences, roughly 22% appearing once. Sequencing used CD8+ T cells from cultured PBMCs, obtained from culture after CMV antigen stimulation. These receptor sequences come from a human donor in good health (CMV status not recorded). Some clones in this sample may be carry-over from other donors' samples.

The CDR3 region is CASSHGVRAEAFF. The CDR3 DNA sequence: TGTGCCAGCAGTCATGGGGTTAGGGCTGAAGCTTTCTTT. J is TRBJ1-1 and V is TRBV27; D remains ambiguous. This CDR3 contains 13 residues. V gave up 5 bases and J gave up 6 bases, with 13 bases separating them. Looked up from germline, CDR1 is MNHEY and CDR2 is SMNVEV (reference sequence).

In its sample, this clonotype was seen a few times. The chain has TRBV7-8 and TRBJ2-7, with unresolved D. In germline, CDR1 is SGHVS, CDR2 FQNEAQ. V was clipped by 3 bases and J by 2 bases, with 11 bases between them. This CDR3 has 14 amino acids. The CDR3 is CASSFAGSAYEQYF. The CDR3 DNA is TGTGCCAGCAGCTTCGCCGGATCAGCCTACGAGCAGTACTTC.

This rearrangement joins TRBV7-9 to TRBJ2-1; 10 nucleotides line up with TRBD1. The germline CDR1 and CDR2 sequences are SEHNR and FQNEAQ (reference sequence). Losses at the gene ends were 0 bases for V and 6 bases for J; bases not matched to a gene: 5. The length of the CDR3 is 16 residues. The CDR3 DNA sequence: TGTGCCAGCAGCTTAGCTAGGACAGGGGGTGGCAATGAGCAGTTCTTC. It yields the protein CASSLARTGGGNEQFF.

In this sample, this clonotype turned up a few times. The CDR3 protein is CASSKNPGTTLAYEQYF. In DNA form, the CDR3 reads TGTGCCAGCAGCAAAAACCCCGGGACAACTCTCGCGTACGAGCAGTACTTC. The genes are TRBV7-2 and TRBJ2-7, with D maybe TRBD1 (6 bases). Germline CDR1 is SGHTA and CDR2 is FQGNSA. The length of the CDR3 is 17 residues. The V end was cut by 5 bases, the J end by 4 bases, with 24 bases between.

This clonotype was recorded a few times. The V and J genes are TRBV6-1 and TRBJ2-1; 9 nucleotides align to TRBD2. The CDR3 is made up of 17 amino acids. The V segment lost 2 bases and the J segment 3 bases; nucleotides outside the gene matches: 8. Germline V gene sequence: CDR1 MNHNS, CDR2 SASEGT. The CDR3 nucleotides are TGTGCCAGCAGTGAATTAGGGCTAGCGGGGATCTACAATGAGCAGTTCTTC. Amino acid sequence: CASSELGLAGIYNEQFF.

This clonotype was detected many times. The gene calls are TRBV7-2 and TRBJ2-3; D might be TRBD2 (6 bases). Germline CDR1 reads SGHTA; CDR2 reads FQGNSA. V lost 5 bases and J lost 8, with 14 bases in between. The CDR3 length is 13 residues. The CDR3 protein is CASSRLVRGTQYF. The CDR3 DNA reads as TGTGCCAGCAGCAGACTAGTCCGGGGTACGCAGTATTTT.

This sequence joins TRBV20-1 and TRBJ2-7, with D possibly being TRBD1 (6 bases). Trimming took off 2 bases at V and 1 base at J, with 12 bases between the two ends. This CDR3 has 14 residues. CDR1 is DFQATT and CDR2 is SNEGSKA in the germline V gene (reference sequence). For the CDR3, the DNA is TGCAGTGCTAGAAGTCGGACAGTTTCCTACGAGCAGTACTTC. Its translation: CSARSRTVSYEQYF.

The rearrangement uses TRBV4-1 and TRBJ1-5; D is unresolved. The V end was cut by 0 bases, the J end by 4 bases, with 10 bases between. Germline assignment: CDR1 MGHRA and CDR2 YSYEKL. CDR3 length equals 15 residues. CDR3 region: CASSQDNGPNQPQHF. CDR3 sequence (DNA): TGCGCCAGCAGCCAAGATAACGGACCAAATCAGCCCCAGCATTTT.

J is TRBJ2-7 and V is TRBV5-6; D call uncertain. This CDR3 comprises 15 residues. CDR1 and CDR2 (germline): SGHDT, YYEEEE. The V and J ends lost 3 bases and 4 bases respectively, with 17 bases between them. The CDR3 DNA reads as TGTGCCAGCAGCTCCCCCTTGTCGATTACATACGAGCAGTACTTC. Translated: CASSSPLSITYEQYF.

This rearrangement joins TRBV7-2 to TRBJ1-1; D may be TRBD1 (6 bases). CDR1 and CDR2 (germline): SGHTA, FQGNSA. With 3 bases removed from V and 1 base from J, the gap between germline ends came to 12 bases. The CDR3 loop spans 15 amino acids. CDR3 residues: CASSFRGQTNTEAFF. In DNA, the CDR3 is TGTGCCAGCAGCTTCCGCGGACAGACGAACACTGAAGCTTTCTTT.

This clonotype is large (0.1 to 1%) by share. The chain combines TRBV19 with TRBJ1-5; the D is unclear. Trimming left V 10 bases short and J 2 bases short, with 12 bases between. Germline CDR1 reads LNHDA; CDR2 reads SQIVND (reference sequence). This CDR3 is built from 13 residues. CDR3: CATQDGGNQPQHF. The CDR3 nucleotides are TGTGCCACCCAGGACGGTGGCAATCAGCCCCAGCATTTT.

The chain combines TRBV11-2 with TRBJ2-7; TRBD2 is a possible D gene (6 bases). The CDR3 has 17 residues. V was pared by 0 bases and J by 2 bases, with 17 bases between. Germline V CDR1 and CDR2: SGHAT, FQNNGV. The DNA for the CDR3 is TGTGCCAGCAGCTTAGAGGGGCAGGAGGGTCTTGCCTACGAGCAGTACTTC. Its protein is CASSLEGQEGLAYEQYF.

The chain uses TRBV7-2 and TRBJ2-1; 8 bases are a match to TRBD2. Germline CDR1 and CDR2: SGHTA and FQGNSA. The CDR3 is 16 amino acids. Unmatched junction bases numbered 12, after V lost 5 bases and J lost 6 bases. The CDR3 nucleotides read TGTGCCAGCAGCCGACGAGCGGGGGCCCCGAGCAATGAGCAGTTCTTC. The encoded protein is CASSRRAGAPSNEQFF. The full variable domain, completed using reference TRBV7-2 and TRBJ2-1, is GAGVSQSPSNKVTEKGKDVELRCDPISGHTALYWYRQSLGQGLEFLIYFQGNSAPDKSGLPSDRFSAERTGGSVSTLTIQRTQQEDSAVYLCASSRRAGAPSNEQFFGPGTRLTVL.

This chain uses TRBV7-6 with TRBJ2-5, with D perhaps TRBD2 (6 bases). The CDR3 has 11 residues. The germline CDR1 and CDR2 sequences are SGHVS and FNYEAQ. In DNA form, the CDR3 reads TGTGCGAGCCGGGGGAAAGAGACCCAGTACTTC. Residues: CASRGKETQYF.

This clonotype was observed a handful of times. The V gene is TRBV6-2 or TRBV6-3, the J gene TRBJ2-1, with 7 bases fitting TRBD2. This CDR3 spans 14 amino acids. Germline CDR1 is MNHEY and CDR2 is SVGEGT. Losses at the gene ends were 4 bases for V and 6 bases for J; bases not matched to a gene: 6. DNA of the CDR3: TGTGCCAGCAGTTGGAGCGGGGCCGCCAATGAGCAGTTCTTC. Its translation: CASSWSGAANEQFF.

The rearrangement links TRBV6-1 to TRBJ1-1; D gene ambiguous. Per the germline V gene, CDR1 is MNHNS and CDR2 is SASEGT. V was cut by 3 bases and J by 0 bases, with 11 bases left in between. The CDR3 is made up of 15 amino acids. As DNA, the CDR3 is TGTGCCAGCAGTGAGGTTGAGCAGATGAACACTGAAGCTTTCTTT. Its translation: CASSEVEQMNTEAFF.

This clonotype turned up a few times. V and J are TRBV7-8 and TRBJ1-1; D is uncertain. The CDR3 spans 16 residues. Germline-derived CDR1 and CDR2 are SGHVS and FQNEAQ. The V end was cut by 1 base, the J end by 0 bases, with 12 bases between. As DNA, the CDR3 is TGTGCCAGCAGCTTAGGTTCCGGGCAGATGAACACTGAAGCTTTCTTT. It encodes CASSLGSGQMNTEAFF.

The J gene is TRBJ1-2, the V gene TRBV27; 9 bases are shared with TRBD1. The CDR3 is 14 amino acids. After removal of 5 bases from V and 8 bases from J, the junction contained 9 bases not matched to a gene. Germline CDR1 MNHEY, CDR2 SMNVEV (reference sequence). In DNA, the CDR3 is TGTGCCAGCAGTCCCGGGACAGGGAAGCGGGGCTACACCTTC. This encodes CASSPGTGKRGYTF.

This clonotype was counted ten times or more. The J gene is TRBJ1-5, the V gene TRBV7-8; 7 bases are shared with TRBD1. Germline values: CDR1 SGHVS, CDR2 FQNEAQ. Trimming took 5 bases from V and 4 from J; bases not matched to a gene: 8. This CDR3 is 15 amino acids long. In DNA, the CDR3 is TGTGCCAGCAGCCGTCCCGGGACAGTGAATCAGCCCCAGCATTTT. Translated, it gives CASSRPGTVNQPQHF.

J is TRBJ2-6 and V is TRBV12-3 or TRBV12-4; D gene ambiguous. Deletions cut 8 bases from V and 4 bases from J, with 9 bases between. The CDR3 extends over 13 amino acids. CDR3 nucleotides: TGTGCCAGCCTCGAGTCGGGGGCCAACGTCCTGACTTTC. Its protein is CASLESGANVLTF.

The V and J genes are TRBV7-9 and TRBJ2-7; unclear D gene. Germline V gene sequence: CDR1 SEHNR, CDR2 FQNEAQ (reference sequence). The CDR3 contains 15 residues. Trimming removed 5 bases at V and 3 bases at J, with 17 bases between. The CDR3 sequence is CASSDAGPSLYEQYF. The DNA for the CDR3 is TGTGCCAGCAGCGACGCAGGACCAAGTCTCTACGAGCAGTACTTC.